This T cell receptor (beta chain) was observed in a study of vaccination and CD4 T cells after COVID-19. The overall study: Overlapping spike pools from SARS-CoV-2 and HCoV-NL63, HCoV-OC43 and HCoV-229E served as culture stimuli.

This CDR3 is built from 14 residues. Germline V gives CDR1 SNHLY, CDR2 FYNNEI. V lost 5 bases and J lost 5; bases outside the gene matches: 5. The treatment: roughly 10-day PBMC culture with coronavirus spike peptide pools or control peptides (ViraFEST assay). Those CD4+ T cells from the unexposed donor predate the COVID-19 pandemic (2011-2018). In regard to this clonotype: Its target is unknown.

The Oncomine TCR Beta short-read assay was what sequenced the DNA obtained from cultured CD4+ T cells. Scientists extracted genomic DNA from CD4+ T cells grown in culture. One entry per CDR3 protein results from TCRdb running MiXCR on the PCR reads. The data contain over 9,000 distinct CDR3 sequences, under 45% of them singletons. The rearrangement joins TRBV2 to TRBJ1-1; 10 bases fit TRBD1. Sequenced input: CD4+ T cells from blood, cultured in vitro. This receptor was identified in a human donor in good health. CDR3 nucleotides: TGTGCCAGCAGTTCCGGGACAGGGGTTACTGAAGCTTTCTTT. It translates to CASSSGTGVTEAFF.